This T cell receptor (beta chain) was found in a study of blood T cell repertoires in COVID-19. Here immunoSEQ multiplex PCR was the method, and the copy in TCRdb shows in-frame clones only, minus some. The data hold 110,000 to 150,000 clones, with approximately 80% observed a single time. This CDR3 comprises 13 residues. Trimming removed 1 base from V and 3 bases from J, with 10 bases in between. Germline CDR1 and CDR2: GTSNPN and SVGIG (reference sequence). The source is a woman aged 40 to 50 who had recovered from COVID-19. The rearrangement joins TRBV30 to TRBJ2-7; D might be TRBD1 (6 bases). The sequenced sample consisted of PBMCs or T cells enriched from blood (not recorded which). For the CDR3, the DNA is TGTGCCTGGAGTGAGGACAGCCGCTACGAGCAGTACTTC. Translated: CAWSEDSRYEQYF. Full variable domain (remainder filled in from reference TRBV30 and TRBJ2-7): SQTIHQWPATLVQPVGSPLSLECTVEGTSNPNLYWYRQAAGRGLQLLFYSVGIGQISSEVPQNLSASRPQDRQFILSSKKLLLSDSGFYLCAWSEDSRYEQYFGPGTRLTVT.